Sequencing of this T cell receptor (beta chain) was carried out in a study of OX40 agonist ivuxolimab in advanced cancers. Background on the study: Earlier anti-PD-1, anti-PD-L1 or anti-CTLA-4 therapy was permitted; around 40% had received some. One patient with hepatocellular carcinoma and two with cutaneous melanoma, three in all, had partial responses. Findings of the study overall: Dose levels from 0.1 to 3.0 mg/kg saw CD4+ and CD8+ blood T cells expand clonally by week 6.

Repertoires were generated with immunoSEQ multiplex PCR, while TCRdb's copy carries only in-frame clones and drops some. The table lists about 77,000 clones, over 70% of them singletons. This CDR3 has 17 residues. Trimming pared 4 bases from V and 1 base from J, leaving 16 bases between. CDR1 and CDR2 (germline): SEHNR, FQNEAQ (reference sequence). Concerning this clone: The antigen is not known.

Sequenced here: CD4+ or CD8+ T cells sorted from blood, sampled in a trial of the OX40 agonist ivuxolimab. The chain is built from TRBV7-9 and TRBJ1-4; D remains unclear. The source is an adult with an advanced solid tumor such as melanoma, head and neck, liver or kidney cancer. For the CDR3, the DNA is TGTGCCAGCAGCTCCGGGCAGTTAGATGAAACTAATGAAAAACTGTTTTTT. Translation gives CASSSGQLDETNEKLFF.